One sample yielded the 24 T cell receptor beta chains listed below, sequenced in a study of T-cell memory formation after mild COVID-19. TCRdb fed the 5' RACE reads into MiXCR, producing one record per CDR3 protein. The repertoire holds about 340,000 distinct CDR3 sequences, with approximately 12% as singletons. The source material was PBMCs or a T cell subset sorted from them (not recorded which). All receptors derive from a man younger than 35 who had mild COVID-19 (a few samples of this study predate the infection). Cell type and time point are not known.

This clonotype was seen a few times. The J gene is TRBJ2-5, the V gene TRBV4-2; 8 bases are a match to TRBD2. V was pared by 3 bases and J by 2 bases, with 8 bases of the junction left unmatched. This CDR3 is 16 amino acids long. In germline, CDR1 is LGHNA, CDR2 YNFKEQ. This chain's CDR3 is CASSQRAGGGQETQYF. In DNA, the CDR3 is TGTGCCAGCAGCCAGCGCGCGGGGGGAGGGCAAGAGACCCAGTACTTC.

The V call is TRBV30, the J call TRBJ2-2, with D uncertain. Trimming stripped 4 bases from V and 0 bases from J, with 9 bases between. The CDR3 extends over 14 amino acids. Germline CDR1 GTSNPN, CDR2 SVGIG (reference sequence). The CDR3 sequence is CAWNRATNTGELFF. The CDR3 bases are TGTGCCTGGAATAGGGCTACGAACACCGGGGAGCTGTTTTTT. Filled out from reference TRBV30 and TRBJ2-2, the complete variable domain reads SQTIHQWPATLVQPVGSPLSLECTVEGTSNPNLYWYRQAAGRGLQLLFYSVGIGQISSEVPQNLSASRPQDRQFILSSKKLLLSDSGFYLCAWNRATNTGELFFGEGSRLTVL.

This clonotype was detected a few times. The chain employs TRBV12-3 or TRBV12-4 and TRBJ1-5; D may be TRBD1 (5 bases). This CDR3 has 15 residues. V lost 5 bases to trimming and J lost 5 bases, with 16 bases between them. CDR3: CASSHGTGGDQPQHF. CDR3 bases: TGTGCCAGCAGTCACGGGACTGGGGGTGATCAGCCCCAGCATTTT.

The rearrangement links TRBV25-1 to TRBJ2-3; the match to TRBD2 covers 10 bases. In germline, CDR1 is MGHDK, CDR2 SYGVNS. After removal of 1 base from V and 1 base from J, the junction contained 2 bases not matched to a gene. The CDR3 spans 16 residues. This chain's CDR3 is CASSELGTSGTDTQYF. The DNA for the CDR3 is TGTGCCAGCAGTGAATTGGGGACTAGCGGCACAGATACGCAGTATTTT.

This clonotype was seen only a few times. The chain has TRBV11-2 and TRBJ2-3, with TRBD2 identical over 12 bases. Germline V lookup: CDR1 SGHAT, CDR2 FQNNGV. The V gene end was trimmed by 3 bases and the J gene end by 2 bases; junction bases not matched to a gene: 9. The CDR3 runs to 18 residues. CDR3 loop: CASSFPGLAGEPTDTQYF. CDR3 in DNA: TGTGCCAGCAGCTTCCCGGGACTAGCGGGCGAACCCACAGATACGCAGTATTTT.

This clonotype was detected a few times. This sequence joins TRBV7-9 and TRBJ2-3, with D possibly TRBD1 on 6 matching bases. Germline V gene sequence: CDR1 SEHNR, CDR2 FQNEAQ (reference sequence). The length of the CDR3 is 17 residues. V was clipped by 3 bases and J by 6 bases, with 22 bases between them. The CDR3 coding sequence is TGTGCCAGCAGCTTTTCAGGAACAGGGCCTGCTGGGGATACGCAGTATTTT. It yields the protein CASSFSGTGPAGDTQYF. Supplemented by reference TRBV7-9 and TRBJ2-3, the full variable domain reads DTGVSQNPRHKITKRGQNVTFRCDPISEHNRLYWYRQTLGQGPEFLTYFQNEAQLEKSRLLSDRFSAERPKGSFSTLEIQRTEQGDSAMYLCASSFSGTGPAGDTQYFGPGTRLTVL.

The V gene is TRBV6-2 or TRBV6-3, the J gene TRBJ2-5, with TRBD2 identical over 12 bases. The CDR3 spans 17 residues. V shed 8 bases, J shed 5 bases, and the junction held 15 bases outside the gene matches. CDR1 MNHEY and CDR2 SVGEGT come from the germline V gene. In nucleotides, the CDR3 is TGTGCCAGCCGTAACCTAGCGGGGGGGGTTTCAATTGAGACCCAGTACTTC. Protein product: CASRNLAGGVSIETQYF.

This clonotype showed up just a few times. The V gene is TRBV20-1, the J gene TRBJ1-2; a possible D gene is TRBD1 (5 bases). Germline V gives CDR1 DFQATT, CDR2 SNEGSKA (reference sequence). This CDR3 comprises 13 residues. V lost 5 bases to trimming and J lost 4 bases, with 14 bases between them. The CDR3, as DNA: TGCAGTGCTTCGGCGGGACTGACCTATGGCTACACCTTC. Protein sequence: CSASAGLTYGYTF.

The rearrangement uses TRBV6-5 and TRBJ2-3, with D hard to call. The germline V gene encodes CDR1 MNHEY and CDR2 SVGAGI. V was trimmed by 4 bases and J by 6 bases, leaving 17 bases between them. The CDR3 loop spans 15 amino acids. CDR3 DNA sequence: TGTGCCAGCAGTTTATCAGTCGAGGTGGCGGATACGCAGTATTTT. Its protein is CASSLSVEVADTQYF.

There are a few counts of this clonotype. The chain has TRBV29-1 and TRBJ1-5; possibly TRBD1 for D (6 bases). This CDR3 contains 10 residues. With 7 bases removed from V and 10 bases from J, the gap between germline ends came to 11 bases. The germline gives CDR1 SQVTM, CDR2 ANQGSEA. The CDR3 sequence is CSAIRGPQHF. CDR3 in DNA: TGCAGCGCCATCAGGGGTCCCCAGCATTTT.

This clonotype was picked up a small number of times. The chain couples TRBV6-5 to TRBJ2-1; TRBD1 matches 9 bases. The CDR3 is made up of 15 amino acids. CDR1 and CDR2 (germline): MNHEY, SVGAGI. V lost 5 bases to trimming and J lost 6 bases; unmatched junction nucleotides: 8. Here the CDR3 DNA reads TGTGCCAGCAGTGTTTCGACAGGGGGACGCAATGAGCAGTTCTTC. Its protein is CASSVSTGGRNEQFF.

The CDR3 reads CASSGRTGQTTPYTF. CDR3 sequence (DNA): TGTGCCAGCTCCGGCCGGACAGGCCAAACCACACCCTACACCTTC. The chain links TRBV18 to TRBJ1-2, with 7 nucleotides matching TRBD1. Trimming took 6 bases from V and 10 from J; bases not matched to a gene: 17. CDR3 size: 15 residues. The germline V gene has CDR1 KGHSH and CDR2 LQKENI. Together with reference TRBV18 and TRBJ1-2, the CDR3 gives the full variable domain: NAGVMQNPRHLVRRRGQEARLRCSPMKGHSHVYWYRQLPEEGLKFMVYLQKENIIDESGMPKERFSAEFPKEGPSILRIQQVVRGDSAAYFCASSGRTGQTTPYTFGSGTRLTVV.

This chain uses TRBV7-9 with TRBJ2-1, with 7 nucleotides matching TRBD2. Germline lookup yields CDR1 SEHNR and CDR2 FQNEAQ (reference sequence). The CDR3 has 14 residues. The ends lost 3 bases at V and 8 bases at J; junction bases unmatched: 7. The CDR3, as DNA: TGTGCCAGCAGCTTCCGGGACTACACCGATGAGCAGTTCTTC. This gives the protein CASSFRDYTDEQFF.

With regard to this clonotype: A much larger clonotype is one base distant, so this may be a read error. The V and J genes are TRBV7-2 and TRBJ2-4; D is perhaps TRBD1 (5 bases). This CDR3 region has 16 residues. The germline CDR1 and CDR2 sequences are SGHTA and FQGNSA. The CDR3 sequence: CASSLGQGLAKNVQYF. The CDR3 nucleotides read TGTGCCAGCAGCTTAGGGCAGGGCTTAGCCAAAAACGTTCAGTACTTC. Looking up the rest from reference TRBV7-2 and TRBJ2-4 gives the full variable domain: GAGVSQSPSNKVTEKGKDVELRCDPISGHTALYWYRQSLGQGLEFLIYFQGNSAPDKSGLPSDRFSAERTGGSVSTLTIQRTQQEDSAVYLCASSLGQGLAKNVQYFGAGTRLSVL.

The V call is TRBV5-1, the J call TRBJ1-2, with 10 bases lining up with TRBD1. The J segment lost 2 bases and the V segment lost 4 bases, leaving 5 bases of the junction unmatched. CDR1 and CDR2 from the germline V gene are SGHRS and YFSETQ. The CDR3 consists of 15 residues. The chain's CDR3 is CASSPGQGRNYGYTF. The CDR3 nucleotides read TGCGCCAGCAGCCCGGGACAGGGGAGAAACTATGGCTACACCTTC. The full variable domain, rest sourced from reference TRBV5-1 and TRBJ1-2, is KAGVTQTPRYLIKTRGQQVTLSCSPISGHRSVSWYQQTPGQGLQFLFEYFSETQRNKGNFPGRFSGRQFSNSRSEMNVSTLELGDSALYLCASSPGQGRNYGYTFGSGTRLTVV.

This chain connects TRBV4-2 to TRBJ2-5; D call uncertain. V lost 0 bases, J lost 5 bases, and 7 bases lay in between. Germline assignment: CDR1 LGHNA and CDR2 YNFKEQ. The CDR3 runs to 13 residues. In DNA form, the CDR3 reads TGTGCCAGCAGCCAAGATACGTTGGAGACCCAGTACTTC. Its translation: CASSQDTLETQYF.

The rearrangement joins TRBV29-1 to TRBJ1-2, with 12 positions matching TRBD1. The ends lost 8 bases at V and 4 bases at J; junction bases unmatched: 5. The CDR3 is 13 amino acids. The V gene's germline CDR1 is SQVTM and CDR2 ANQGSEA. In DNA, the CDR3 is TGCAGCTCCGGGACAGGGGGCAGCTATGGCTACACCTTC. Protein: CSSGTGGSYGYTF.

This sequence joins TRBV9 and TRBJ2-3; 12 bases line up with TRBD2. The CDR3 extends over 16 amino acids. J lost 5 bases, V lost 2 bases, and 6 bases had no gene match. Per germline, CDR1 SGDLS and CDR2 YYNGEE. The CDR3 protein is CASSVHPSGGEDTQYF. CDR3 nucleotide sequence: TGTGCCAGCAGCGTCCATCCTAGCGGGGGGGAAGATACGCAGTATTTT. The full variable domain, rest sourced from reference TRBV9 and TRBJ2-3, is DSGVTQTPKHLITATGQRVTLRCSPRSGDLSVYWYQQSLDQGLQFLIQYYNGEERAKGNILERFSAQQFPDLHSELNLSSLELGDSALYFCASSVHPSGGEDTQYFGPGTRLTVL.

This CDR3 reads CASGGLAGNEQFF. In DNA form, the CDR3 reads TGTGCCAGCGGGGGACTAGCGGGGAATGAGCAGTTCTTC. This chain connects TRBV27 to TRBJ2-1; 13 bases are a match to TRBD2. The V and J ends lost 8 bases and 7 bases, in that order; junction bases with no gene match: 2. In germline, CDR1 is MNHEY, CDR2 SMNVEV (reference sequence). The CDR3 loop spans 13 amino acids.

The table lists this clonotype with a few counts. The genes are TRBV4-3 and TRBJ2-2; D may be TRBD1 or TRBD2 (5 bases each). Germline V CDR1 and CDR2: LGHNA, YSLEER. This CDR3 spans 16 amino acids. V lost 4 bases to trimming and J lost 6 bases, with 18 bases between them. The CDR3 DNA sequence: TGCGCCAGCAGCCGACAGACGGGAATAGACGCCGGGGAGCTGTTTTTT. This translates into CASSRQTGIDAGELFF.

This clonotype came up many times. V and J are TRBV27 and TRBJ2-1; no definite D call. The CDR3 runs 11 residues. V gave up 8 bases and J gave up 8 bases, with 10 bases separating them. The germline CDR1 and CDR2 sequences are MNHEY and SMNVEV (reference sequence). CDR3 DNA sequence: TGTGCCAGCCGAAGGTACGATGAGCAGTTCTTC. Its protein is CASRRYDEQFF.

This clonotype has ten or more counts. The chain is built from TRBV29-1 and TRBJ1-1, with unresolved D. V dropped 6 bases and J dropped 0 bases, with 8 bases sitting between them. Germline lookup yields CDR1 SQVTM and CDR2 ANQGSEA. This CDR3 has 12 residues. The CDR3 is CSVKSMNTEAFF. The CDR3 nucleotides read TGCAGCGTGAAATCTATGAACACTGAAGCTTTCTTT.

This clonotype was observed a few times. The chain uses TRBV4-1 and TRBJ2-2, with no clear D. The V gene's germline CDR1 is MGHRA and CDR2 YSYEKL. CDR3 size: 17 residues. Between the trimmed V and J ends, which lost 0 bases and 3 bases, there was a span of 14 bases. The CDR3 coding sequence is TGCGCCAGCAGCCAAGATCGAAATAGGGCGGACACCGGGGAGCTGTTTTTT. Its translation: CASSQDRNRADTGELFF.

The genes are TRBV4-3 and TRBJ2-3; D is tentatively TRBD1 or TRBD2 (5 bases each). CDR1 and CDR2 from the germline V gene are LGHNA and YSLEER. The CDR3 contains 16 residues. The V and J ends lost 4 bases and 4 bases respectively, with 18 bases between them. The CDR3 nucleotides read TGCGCCAGCAGCCCTTTTCCGGGACCGGGGTCAGATACGCAGTATTTT. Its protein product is CASSPFPGPGSDTQYF.